This T cell receptor beta chain was sequenced during a study of shared T cell receptors in the human thymus (dated by TCRdb to 2020 to 2023). About the investigation overall: The study examined how self-reactive, shared T-cell receptor alpha chains are generated in the human thymus.

Receptor amplification or capture employed the immunoSEQ multiplex PCR assay. Here the immuneACCESS table is served through TCRdb, limited to in-frame sequences with V and J called. Missing clones are a known gap in these copies; in checked studies unresolved V genes cover under half, and the rest lacks a known reason. This sample comprises about 540,000 clones, about four fifths of them detected only once. Roughly 0.013% of the sample belongs to the ten largest clones. Comment on this clone: Its antigen is still unknown. No quality values exist for individual bases; no much larger clone is one base distant.

The sample was also reused in another study, on human thymus T cells. The second paper further reports: Immunologically healthy infants undergoing open corrective cardiac surgery for congenital heart defects in Finland were used as donors. The thymus tissue came from surgical resects taken out during corrective cardiac surgery. Both the thymic and the peripheral blood repertoires appeared to show biased V and J gene segment usage. Highly overlapping thymic TCR repertoires among unrelated individuals were reported in the related research. The study characterized TCR alpha and beta repertoires from about 8 infant thymus samples and a few related peripheral blood samples. The infant donors were about 7 to 250 days old, and the cohort included about 6 males and two females. Thymocytes were released mechanically from tissue and stored at -70 °C as pellets of 10-30 million cells. Genomic DNA was extracted from frozen cell pellets with a QIAsymphony instrument. TCRB and TCRAD loci were amplified from a standardized quantity of quality-controlled genomic DNA using the immunoSEQ multiplex PCR assay. Amplicons spanned the V(D)J region at a length sufficient to cover the CDR3 and identify V and J genes. The amplicons were sequenced on an Illumina platform via the commercial immunoSEQ service. Primer bias and sequencing errors were corrected as previously described, and TCRAD and TCRB definitions were based on the IMGT database. Analysis of the repertoires was done with immunoSEQ Analyzer 3.0 and VDJTools and included basic statistics, V/J segment usage, diversity estimates, rarefaction and pairwise overlap. Chao1, ChaoE, Efron-Thisted, Shannon and inverse Simpson indices were used to estimate diversity, which was also estimated on datasets down-sampled to the smallest sample. Repertoire overlap was determined by strict matching of CDR3 nucleotide sequence, V gene and J gene, and Jaccard-based multidimensional scaling clustering was applied. On average, roughly 740,000 unique TCRB clonotypes were obtained from thymus samples, compared with about 84,000 from blood samples.

This sequence was found in a boy younger than two with a congenital heart defect. Donor details come from another sample of the same person, matched by shared clones. Sequenced sample: thymocytes.

In nucleotide form, the sequence is TGTGCCAGCAGCCGAGGGAGAGCCTACGAGCAGTACTTC. This gives the protein CASSRGRAYEQYF. The chain is made from TRBV7-3 and TRBJ2-7; TRBD2 might be the D gene, on 5 matching bases. Its CDR3 holds 13 amino acids, cysteine through phenylalanine. Just CDR3 DNA is preserved here, 39 bases in frame from base 1. As encoded in the germline V gene, CDR1 is SGHTA while CDR2 is FQGTGA. V was cut back by 5 bases and J by 2 bases, leaving a gap of 10 bases between them.